The 11 T cell receptor beta chains below all came from one sample that was sequenced in a study of shared T cell receptors in the human thymus. TCRdb keeps only in-frame clones here, not all; method: immunoSEQ multiplex PCR. The sample holds some 640,000 clones, about 87% seen once. The sample was also linked to a second study, of human thymus T cells.

The source material was thymocytes. These TCRs come from a boy under two years old with a congenital heart defect.

This clone was seen more than once but under ten times. The chain links TRBV7-9 to TRBJ1-5, with TRBD1 as a possible D gene (5 bases). V gave up 4 bases and J gave up 4 bases, with 11 bases separating them. The CDR3 consists of 14 residues. Germline V gene data show CDR1 as SEHNR and CDR2 as FQNEAQ (reference sequence). The CDR3 DNA is TGTGCCAGCAGCTCCGATGGGGCTAATCAGCCCCAGCATTTT. Encoded protein: CASSSDGANQPQHF.

The chain's CDR3 is CASSQTSGRYEQYF. In DNA, the CDR3 is TGTGCCAGCAGCCAGACTAGCGGGAGGTACGAGCAGTACTTC. The chain combines TRBV11-2 with TRBJ2-7; 13 nucleotides line up with TRBD2. V lost 5 bases and J lost 4; bases outside the gene matches: 2. The CDR3 totals 14 residues. CDR1 and CDR2 from the germline V gene are SGHAT and FQNNGV.

This clone has more than one count but fewer than ten. The chain links TRBV5-1 to TRBJ2-1, with a weak D call TRBD2 (5 bases). Germline V gene lookup returns CDR1 SGHRS and CDR2 YFSETQ. With 2 bases removed from V and 0 bases from J, the gap between germline ends came to 12 bases. The CDR3 spans 16 residues. CDR3 residues: CASSLEGPTSYNEQFF. In nucleotides, the CDR3 is TGCGCCAGCAGCTTAGAGGGCCCAACCTCCTACAATGAGCAGTTCTTC. The full variable domain, with the rest looked up from reference TRBV5-1 and TRBJ2-1, is KAGVTQTPRYLIKTRGQQVTLSCSPISGHRSVSWYQQTPGQGLQFLFEYFSETQRNKGNFPGRFSGRQFSNSRSEMNVSTLELGDSALYLCASSLEGPTSYNEQFFGPGTRLTVL.

The gene calls are TRBV2 and TRBJ2-7; 7 nucleotides match TRBD1. After removal of 2 bases from V and 3 bases from J, the junction contained 4 bases not matched to a gene. This CDR3 has 14 residues. The germline V gene has CDR1 SNHLY and CDR2 FYNNEI. The CDR3 bases are TGTGCCAGCAGTGAACAGGGGGTAAACTACGAGCAGTACTTC. Residues: CASSEQGVNYEQYF. The variable domain in full, completed from reference TRBV2 and TRBJ2-7, reads EPEVTQTPSHQVTQMGQEVILRCVPISNHLYFYWYRQILGQKVEFLVSFYNNEISEKSEIFDDQFSVERPDGSNFTLKIRSTKLEDSAMYFCASSEQGVNYEQYFGPGTRLTVT.

The genes are TRBV28 and TRBJ2-3, with TRBD2 identical over 8 bases. This CDR3 is built from 15 residues. The germline gives CDR1 MDHEN, CDR2 SYDVKM. J gave up 2 bases and V 7 bases, and 8 bases lay outside the gene matches. CDR3 nucleotides: TGTGCCAGCACCGAGGATAGCGGGGACACAGATACGCAGTATTTT. Amino acid sequence: CASTEDSGDTDTQYF.

The chain recombines TRBV5-1 with TRBJ1-1; weak D call: TRBD1 (5 bases). The ends were cut back, 4 bases at V and 2 bases at J, with 18 bases in the middle. The length of the CDR3 is 16 residues. The germline V gene encodes CDR1 SGHRS and CDR2 YFSETQ. The CDR3 here is CASSEARGDSNTEAFF. The CDR3 DNA reads TGCGCCAGCAGCGAAGCCCGAGGGGACTCAAACACTGAAGCTTTCTTT. Full variable domain (rest looked up from reference TRBV5-1 and TRBJ1-1): KAGVTQTPRYLIKTRGQQVTLSCSPISGHRSVSWYQQTPGQGLQFLFEYFSETQRNKGNFPGRFSGRQFSNSRSEMNVSTLELGDSALYLCASSEARGDSNTEAFFGQGTRLTVV.

The CDR3 spells CASSQANRRGGELFF. In DNA, the CDR3 is TGCGCCAGCAGCCAAGCTAACAGGAGGGGCGGGGAGCTGTTTTTT. The chain employs TRBV4-1 and TRBJ2-2; TRBD2 might be the D (6 bases). The CDR3 length is 15 residues. Germline V gives CDR1 MGHRA, CDR2 YSYEKL. Between the trimmed V and J ends, which lost 1 base and 7 bases, there was a span of 13 bases.

This clone has a single count. This chain joins TRBV15 and TRBJ2-1, with a tentative D call TRBD1 (6 bases). The CDR3 has 15 residues. Germline CDR1 and CDR2: LNHNV and YYDKDF (reference sequence). Trimming shortened V by 8 bases and J by 2 bases, and 16 bases separated the two germline ends. In nucleotides, the CDR3 is TGTGCCACCGGGAAGGTAGGGGGAGCCTACAATGAGCAGTTCTTC. It yields the protein CATGKVGGAYNEQFF.

The chain recombines TRBV7-2 with TRBJ2-7; TRBD2 matches at 10 bases. Germline lookup yields CDR1 SGHTA and CDR2 FQGNSA. There are 15 residues in the CDR3. V lost 5 bases, J lost 2 bases, and 6 bases stayed unmatched. The CDR3 bases are TGTGCCAGCAGCCGGGAGCGGGGGGGAACCTACGAGCAGTACTTC. Protein: CASSRERGGTYEQYF.

The genes are TRBV5-4 and TRBJ2-5, with 9 nucleotides matching TRBD1. The germline V gene has CDR1 SGHNT and CDR2 YYREEE (reference sequence). V shed 4 bases and J 0 bases; nucleotides not matched to a gene: 10. This CDR3 is 17 amino acids long. The CDR3 DNA follows: TGTGCCAGCAGCCCTACGCCGGACAGGGGAAACCAAGAGACCCAGTACTTC. This codes for CASSPTPDRGNQETQYF. The full variable domain, in which reference TRBV5-4 and TRBJ2-5 provide the parts outside the CDR3, is ETGVTQSPTHLIKTRGQQVTLRCSSQSGHNTVSWYQQALGQGPQFIFQYYREEENGRGNFPPRFSGLQFPNYSSELNVNALELDDSALYLCASSPTPDRGNQETQYFGPGTRLLVL.

The chain uses TRBV9 and TRBJ2-2, with D unclear. V shed 0 bases and J shed 2 bases, with 11 bases lying between them. Germline loops: CDR1 SGDLS, CDR2 YYNGEE. The CDR3 runs 16 residues. CDR3 region: CASSVGVPINTGELFF. The CDR3 nucleotides are TGTGCCAGCAGCGTAGGAGTACCGATTAACACCGGGGAGCTGTTTTTT.